The 22 T cell receptor beta chains in this list originate from one sample, sequenced in a study of blood T cell repertoires in COVID-19. Profiled with immunoSEQ multiplex PCR; TCRdb holds only in-frame clones, not every one. Of hundreds of thousands of clones detected, around 86% appear once; the ten largest clones hold more than 1.5%. The material sequenced was PBMCs or T cells enriched from blood (not recorded which). The receptor set was obtained from a man aged 35 to 55 who had recovered from COVID-19.

The rearrangement links TRBV5-1 to TRBJ2-5; 7 bases align to TRBD1. With V trimmed by 3 bases and J by 2 bases, 4 bases remained unmatched. The CDR3 sequence is 14 residues long. Germline CDR1 is SGHRS and CDR2 is YFSETQ. The CDR3 bases are TGCGCCAGCAGCTCGGGACAGAAACAAGAGACCCAGTACTTC. It specifies CASSSGQKQETQYF.

This sequence joins TRBV15 and TRBJ1-6; D gene ambiguous. The CDR3 is 14 residues long. V gave up 0 bases and J gave up 10 bases, with 10 bases separating them. Looked up from germline, CDR1 is LNHNV and CDR2 is YYDKDF (reference sequence). This chain's CDR3 is CATSRDLGSSPLHF. Written as DNA, the CDR3 is TGTGCCACCAGCAGAGATCTGGGCTCCTCACCCCTCCACTTT.

The V and J genes are TRBV3-1 (or the pseudogene TRBV3-2) and TRBJ2-2, with D unclear. This CDR3 contains 13 residues. Per germline, CDR1 LGHDT and CDR2 YNNKEL (reference sequence). Trimming removed 5 bases at V and 6 bases at J, with 10 bases between. CDR3 loop: CASSFNFAGELFF. For the CDR3, the DNA is TGTGCCAGCAGCTTTAATTTTGCCGGGGAGCTGTTTTTT.

This chain links TRBV6-6 with TRBJ2-7; 9 bases align to TRBD1. V trimming: 2 bases; J trimming: 2 bases; junction bases outside the gene matches: 4. This CDR3 comprises 15 residues. Germline V CDR1 and CDR2: MNHNY, SVGAGI (reference sequence). Here the CDR3 reads CASSYPGQGTYEQYF. The DNA of the CDR3 is TGTGCCAGCAGTTACCCCGGACAGGGGACCTACGAGCAGTACTTC.

Only a few counts were recorded for this clone. The chain carries TRBV28 and TRBJ2-7; 9 positions agree with TRBD1. Germline CDR1 MDHEN, CDR2 SYDVKM. V lost 5 bases, J lost 8 bases, and 4 bases stayed unmatched. The CDR3 spans 12 residues. CDR3 amino acids: CASSGDRDQQYF. The CDR3 DNA sequence: TGTGCCAGCAGTGGGGACAGGGATCAGCAGTACTTC.

This clone was counted only a few times. The rearrangement uses TRBV3-1 (or the pseudogene TRBV3-2) and TRBJ1-2; D not resolved. V lost 4 bases and J lost 7, with 19 bases in between. CDR3 size: 15 residues. Germline CDR1 reads LGHDT; CDR2 reads YNNKEL (reference sequence). The CDR3 spells CASSLSSVQKSGYTF. The CDR3, as DNA: TGTGCCAGCAGCCTATCGAGCGTCCAAAAGAGTGGCTACACCTTC.

This rearrangement joins TRBV20-1 to TRBJ1-2; maybe TRBD1 (6 bases). The CDR3 extends over 13 amino acids. Germline values: CDR1 DFQATT, CDR2 SNEGSKA (reference sequence). V was cut by 3 bases and J by 8 bases, with 16 bases left in between. The DNA for the CDR3 is TGCAGTGCTAGTCTCCAGGGGTTAGGGGGCTACACCTTC. Protein product: CSASLQGLGGYTF.

This rearrangement joins TRBV9 to TRBJ1-6, with a tentative D call TRBD1 (5 bases). The V end was cut by 0 bases, the J end by 13 bases, with 23 bases between. Germline V gene sequence: CDR1 SGDLS, CDR2 YYNGEE. This CDR3 is 17 amino acids long. The CDR3 reads CASSVGLEGRIISPLHF. The CDR3 DNA is TGTGCCAGCAGCGTAGGATTGGAGGGGAGGATTATTTCCCCCCTCCACTTT.

This CDR3 reads CASSPRQGCTEAFF. For the CDR3, the DNA is TGTGCCAGTAGCCCGAGACAGGGGTGCACTGAAGCTTTCTTT. J is TRBJ1-1 and V is TRBV19; 8 nucleotides agree with TRBD1. The germline CDR1 and CDR2 sequences are LNHDA and SQIVND (reference sequence). The CDR3 is made up of 14 amino acids. Germline trimming cut 6 bases from V and 4 bases from J; bases unmatched to any gene: 7.

This clone occurred once. The chain uses TRBV30 and TRBJ1-2, with D unresolved. CDR1 GTSNPN and CDR2 SVGIG come from the germline V gene (reference sequence). The V end lost 0 bases, the J end lost 8 bases, and 10 bases lay between the germline ends. The CDR3 has 12 residues. The CDR3 loop is CAWSVLRLGYTF. The CDR3 coding sequence is TGTGCCTGGAGTGTACTGAGGCTAGGCTACACCTTC.

The rearrangement uses TRBV5-1 and TRBJ1-2; 11 nucleotides agree with TRBD1. CDR3 length: 16 amino acids. The V segment lost 0 bases and the J segment 8 bases; nucleotides outside the gene matches: 9. Germline V gene lookup returns CDR1 SGHRS and CDR2 YFSETQ. As DNA, the CDR3 is TGCGCCAGCAGCTTGGCCGGGACAGGGGGTTCGGACGGCTACACCTTC. Protein product: CASSLAGTGGSDGYTF.

This clone has only a few counts. The CDR3 here is CASSYSMGAITGELFF. The CDR3 coding sequence is TGTGCCAGCAGTTACTCGATGGGGGCTATCACCGGGGAGCTGTTTTTT. The chain employs TRBV6-5 and TRBJ2-2; TRBD1 is a possible D gene (6 bases). The CDR3 is made up of 16 amino acids. V was clipped by 0 bases and J by 4 bases, with 12 bases between them. Germline V CDR1 and CDR2: MNHEY, SVGAGI.

This clone showed up just a few times. V is TRBV10-2 and J is TRBJ1-2; weak D call: TRBD1 (5 bases). Trimming took off 10 bases at V and 5 bases at J, with 17 bases between the two ends. CDR3 length: 13 amino acids. Germline CDR1 reads WSHSY; CDR2 reads SAAADI. The CDR3 is CATRGDLGYGYTF. The CDR3 DNA reads TGCGCCACACGGGGGGACTTGGGGTATGGCTACACCTTC.

The chain carries TRBV7-8 and TRBJ2-5, with 12 bases lining up with TRBD2. There are 15 residues in the CDR3. CDR1 SGHVS and CDR2 FQNEAQ come from the germline V gene. Losses at the gene ends were 4 bases for V and 5 bases for J; bases not matched to a gene: 5. The chain's CDR3 is CASSSRLAGVETQYF. The CDR3 DNA reads as TGTGCCAGCAGCTCTAGACTAGCGGGGGTGGAGACCCAGTACTTC.

V gene TRBV6-5 combines with J gene TRBJ1-2; the match to TRBD1 covers 9 bases. The CDR3 runs to 15 residues. Looked up from germline, CDR1 is MNHEY and CDR2 is SVGAGI. Unmatched junction bases numbered 9, after V lost 5 bases and J lost 5 bases. In DNA form, the CDR3 reads TGTGCCAGCAGTCCACAGGGACAGGGCGGGTATGGCTACACCTTC. It encodes CASSPQGQGGYGYTF.

This sequence joins TRBV28 and TRBJ2-7, with D possibly being TRBD2 (6 bases). Trimming removed 0 bases at V and 6 bases at J, with 9 bases between. The CDR3 totals 13 residues. The germline V gene encodes CDR1 MDHEN and CDR2 SYDVKM. The CDR3: CASSLWQGGEQYF. CDR3 bases: TGTGCCAGCAGTTTATGGCAGGGAGGCGAGCAGTACTTC.

The rearrangement uses TRBV12-3 or TRBV12-4 and TRBJ1-5, with 7 bases matching TRBD1. V shed 8 bases, J shed 7 bases, and the junction held 8 bases outside the gene matches. The CDR3 sequence is 13 residues long. CDR3 in amino acids: CASDRDHGQPQHF. CDR3 coding DNA: TGTGCCAGCGACAGGGACCACGGACAGCCCCAGCATTTT.

The chain couples TRBV5-1 to TRBJ1-2, with 8 positions matching TRBD1. The germline V gene has CDR1 SGHRS and CDR2 YFSETQ. V lost 4 bases to trimming and J lost 4 bases; unmatched junction nucleotides: 9. The CDR3 covers 15 residues. The CDR3 spells CASSPRSGTGYGYTF. CDR3 nucleotide sequence: TGCGCCAGCAGCCCCAGATCCGGGACAGGCTATGGCTACACCTTC.

The CDR3 coding sequence is TGTGCCAGCAGCTACAGGGGACCCTACGAGCAGTACTTC. Protein product: CASSYRGPYEQYF. The J gene is TRBJ2-7, the V gene TRBV3-1 (or the pseudogene TRBV3-2), with 7 bases fitting TRBD1. J was trimmed by 2 bases and V by 5 bases; bases with no gene match: 3. CDR1 LGHDT and CDR2 YNNKEL come from the germline V gene (reference sequence). The CDR3 covers 13 residues.

This clone was detected only once. The V call is TRBV19, the J call TRBJ1-2, with 10 positions matching TRBD1. There are 14 residues in the CDR3. Germline V gives CDR1 LNHDA, CDR2 SQIVND (reference sequence). V gave up 7 bases and J gave up 8 bases; unmatched junction bases: 10. The CDR3: CASKPDRGLQGYTF. The CDR3 DNA follows: TGTGCCAGTAAGCCCGACAGGGGGCTGCAGGGCTACACCTTC.

The chain joins TRBV27 to TRBJ2-1; 9 bases are shared with TRBD1. CDR1 MNHEY and CDR2 SMNVEV come from the germline V gene (reference sequence). The CDR3 sequence is 15 residues long. V lost 1 base, J lost 4 bases, and 2 bases stayed unmatched. CDR3 nucleotide sequence: TGTGCCAGCAGTTTATGGGACAGGGTATACAATGAGCAGTTCTTC. This codes for CASSLWDRVYNEQFF.

V and J are TRBV2 and TRBJ1-5; D call uncertain. The CDR3 covers 12 residues. Trimming left V 6 bases short and J 7 bases short, with 10 bases between. Germline CDR1 reads SNHLY; CDR2 reads FYNNEI. CDR3 sequence reads: CASRKSDQPQHF. The CDR3 nucleotides are TGTGCCAGCAGGAAAAGCGACCAGCCCCAGCATTTT. Full variable domain (rest looked up from reference TRBV2 and TRBJ1-5): EPEVTQTPSHQVTQMGQEVILRCVPISNHLYFYWYRQILGQKVEFLVSFYNNEISEKSEIFDDQFSVERPDGSNFTLKIRSTKLEDSAMYFCASRKSDQPQHFGDGTRLSIL.